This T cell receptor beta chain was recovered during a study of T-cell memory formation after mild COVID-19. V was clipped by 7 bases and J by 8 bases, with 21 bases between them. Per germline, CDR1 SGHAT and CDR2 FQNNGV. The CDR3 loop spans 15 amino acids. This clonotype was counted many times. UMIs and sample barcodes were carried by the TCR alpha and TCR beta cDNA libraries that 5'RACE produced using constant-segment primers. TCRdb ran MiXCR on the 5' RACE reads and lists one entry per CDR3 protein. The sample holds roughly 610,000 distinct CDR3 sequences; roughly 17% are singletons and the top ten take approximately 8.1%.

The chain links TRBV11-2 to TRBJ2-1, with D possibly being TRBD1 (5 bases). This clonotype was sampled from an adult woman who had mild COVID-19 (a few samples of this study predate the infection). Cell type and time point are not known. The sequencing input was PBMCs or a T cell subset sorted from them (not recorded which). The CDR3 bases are TGTGCCAGCATCTCCGCCAGGGAATATGGGGATGAGCAGTTCTTC. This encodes CASISAREYGDEQFF. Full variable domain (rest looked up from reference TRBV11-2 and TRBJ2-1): EAGVAQSPRYKIIEKRQSVAFWCNPISGHATLYWYQQILGQGPKLLIQFQNNGVVDDSQLPKDRFSAERLKGVDSTLKIQPAKLEDSAVYLCASISAREYGDEQFFGPGTRLTVL.